The 17 T cell receptor beta chains given below trace back to one sample, sequenced in a study of cytomegalovirus exposure and HLA in healthy donors. The PCR contained 60 Vbeta and 13 Jbeta primers. Assay used: immunoSEQ multiplex PCR; TCRdb lists only in-frame clones, some missing. The sample lists about 150,000 clones; around four fifths were seen once. Source material: PBMCs. These TCRs come from a boy younger than 10 in good health and CMV-seronegative.

The rearrangement joins TRBV5-5 to TRBJ1-1, with D possibly matching TRBD1 (6 bases). This CDR3 has 14 residues. Per germline, CDR1 SGHKS and CDR2 YYEKEE (reference sequence). Deletions cut 4 bases from V and 1 base from J, with 11 bases between. The CDR3 DNA reads TGTGCCAGCAGCCTAACAGGGAAGAACACTGAAGCTTTCTTT. This encodes CASSLTGKNTEAFF. The variable domain in full, with the rest retrieved from reference TRBV5-5 and TRBJ1-1, is DAGVTQSPTHLIKTRGQQVTLRCSPISGHKSVSWYQQVLGQGPQFIFQYYEKEERGRGNFPDRFSARQFPNYSSELNVNALLLGDSALYLCASSLTGKNTEAFFGQGTRLTVV.

V is TRBV4-3 and J is TRBJ2-2; maybe TRBD2 (7 bases). Germline-derived CDR1 and CDR2 are LGHNA and YSLEER. CDR3 length equals 17 residues. Trimming removed 1 base at V and 4 bases at J, with 16 bases between. CDR3 nucleotide sequence: TGCGCCAGCAGCCAAGTTAGCCAGCGGGACATCACCGGGGAGCTGTTTTTT. This translates into CASSQVSQRDITGELFF.

This clone was counted only a few times. The V and J genes are TRBV4-1 and TRBJ1-3; D is possibly TRBD1 (6 bases). V was cut by 1 base and J by 1 base, with 8 bases left in between. CDR1 and CDR2 (germline): MGHRA, YSYEKL. This CDR3 has 15 residues. The CDR3 spells CASSQADRSGNTIYF. The CDR3, as DNA: TGCGCCAGCAGCCAAGCCGACAGGTCTGGAAACACCATATATTTT.

This clone was seen a single time. The rearrangement uses TRBV15 and TRBJ2-2; 10 bases are a match to TRBD2. This CDR3 spans 20 amino acids. Germline V gene lookup returns CDR1 LNHNV and CDR2 YYDKDF (reference sequence). V dropped 3 bases and J dropped 7; count of bases not matched to a gene: 20. The CDR3 region has the DNA TGTGCCACCAGCAGGGAAGGGACTAGCGTGGTACCGGGAACGGGCGGGGAGCTGTTTTTT. It translates to CATSREGTSVVPGTGGELFF.

This clone was recorded a few times. V is TRBV7-9 and J is TRBJ1-1; D might be TRBD1 (5 bases). V lost 1 base to trimming and J lost 7 bases, with 10 bases between them. Germline values: CDR1 SEHNR, CDR2 FQNEAQ (reference sequence). The CDR3 covers 13 residues. CDR3 sequence (DNA): TGTGCCAGCAGCTTAGACAGGCACAGTGAAGCTTTCTTT. Translation: CASSLDRHSEAFF.

This clone was recorded once. This chain links TRBV5-1 with TRBJ2-7; 10 bases agree with TRBD1. CDR1 and CDR2 (germline): SGHRS, YFSETQ. The CDR3 is 18 residues long. Germline trimming cut 5 bases from V and 1 base from J; bases unmatched to any gene: 15. CDR3 sequence: CASRGGWDRGQGSYEQYF. The DNA of the CDR3 is TGCGCCAGCAGAGGGGGGTGGGACAGGGGTCAGGGATCCTACGAGCAGTACTTC.

This chain joins TRBV30 and TRBJ1-3; no clear D gene. CDR3 length equals 11 residues. Trimming took 4 bases from V and 4 from J, leaving 5 bases between them. Germline V CDR1 and CDR2: GTSNPN, SVGIG (reference sequence). CDR3 in DNA: TGTGCCTGGACAGTGGGAAACACCATATATTTT. Its translation: CAWTVGNTIYF.

J is TRBJ1-1 and V is TRBV19, with a weak D call TRBD1 (6 bases). Trimming removed 1 base at V and 2 bases at J, with 11 bases between. Per the germline V gene, CDR1 is LNHDA and CDR2 is SQIVND (reference sequence). The length of the CDR3 is 15 residues. The CDR3 DNA reads as TGTGCCAGTAGTATAGCAAGGGGGACAAACACTGAAGCTTTCTTT. Its translation: CASSIARGTNTEAFF.

The chain links TRBV9 to TRBJ2-3, with 11 bases identical to TRBD2. With V trimmed by 4 bases and J by 0 bases, 4 bases remained unmatched. Germline CDR1 SGDLS, CDR2 YYNGEE. CDR3 length: 16 residues. The CDR3 loop is CASSIRTSGSTDTQYF. The CDR3 nucleotides read TGTGCCAGCAGCATCCGGACTAGCGGGAGCACAGATACGCAGTATTTT.

This clone was seen only a few times. The same CDR3 is also encoded by other DNA sequences in this sample. This chain connects TRBV19 to TRBJ1-5, with TRBD1 matching over 7 bases. The ends lost 7 bases at V and 7 bases at J; junction bases unmatched: 4. The CDR3 loop spans 12 amino acids. Germline CDR1 LNHDA, CDR2 SQIVND (reference sequence). The DNA for the CDR3 is TGTGCCAGTACAGACAGGGACCAGCCCCAGCATTTT. Translating gives CASTDRDQPQHF.

The chain joins TRBV7-3 to TRBJ2-3; 12 bases align to TRBD2. J gave up 4 bases and V 3 bases, and 2 bases lay outside the gene matches. The germline V gene encodes CDR1 SGHTA and CDR2 FQGTGA. The CDR3 runs 15 residues. The CDR3 DNA reads TGTGCCAGCAGCTTCTCTAGCGGGGGGGCAGATACGCAGTATTTT. The encoded protein is CASSFSSGGADTQYF.

The chain combines TRBV9 with TRBJ2-5; 8 positions match TRBD2. The CDR3 loop spans 16 amino acids. V was pared by 4 bases and J by 5 bases, with 13 bases of the junction left unmatched. Germline CDR1 and CDR2: SGDLS and YYNGEE. CDR3: CASSPGGLAGRETQYF. CDR3 nucleotide sequence: TGTGCCAGCAGCCCCGGTGGGTTAGCGGGGAGGGAGACCCAGTACTTC.

The rearrangement links TRBV19 to TRBJ2-7, with TRBD1 matching over 7 bases. From germline, CDR1 is LNHDA and CDR2 SQIVND (reference sequence). Trimming cost V 3 bases and J 12 bases; bases outside gene matches: 5. This CDR3 contains 11 residues. The CDR3 coding sequence is TGTGCCAGTAGTATTACAGGGGAGACGTACTTC. Its protein is CASSITGETYF. Filled out from reference TRBV19 and TRBJ2-7, the complete variable domain reads DGGITQSPKYLFRKEGQNVTLSCEQNLNHDAMYWYRQDPGQGLRLIYYSQIVNDFQKGDIAEGYSVSREKKESFPLTVTSAQKNPTAFYLCASSITGETYFGPGTRLTVT.

With respect to this clone: At one end the junction does not follow the germline gene, possibly because of a read error. The rearrangement uses TRBV11-2 and TRBJ2-1; D gene uncertain. Per germline, CDR1 SGHAT and CDR2 FQNNGV. The CDR3 length is 13 residues. The CDR3 region is CVSSPLMTIEQFF. CDR3 DNA: TGTGTCAGCAGCCCCTTGATGACAATCGAGCAGTTCTTC.

The chain carries TRBV4-3 and TRBJ2-1, with 9 bases aligning to TRBD1. This CDR3 has 14 amino acids. Germline V CDR1 and CDR2: LGHNA, YSLEER. The trim removed 2 bases at V and 10 bases at J, leaving 6 bases unmatched. The CDR3 is CASSQMDRGGEQFF. DNA of the CDR3: TGCGCCAGCAGCCAAATGGACAGGGGAGGCGAGCAGTTCTTC.

The genes are TRBV7-7 and TRBJ2-2, with D tentatively TRBD2 (5 bases). Germline values: CDR1 SSHAT, CDR2 FNYEAQ (reference sequence). The CDR3 is 13 amino acids. Trimming left V 3 bases short and J 4 bases short, with 6 bases between. The DNA of the CDR3 is TGTGCCAGCAGCTTTCTAGCCACCGGGGAGCTGTTTTTT. As protein: CASSFLATGELFF.

Concerning this clone itself: The junction departs from the called germline gene at one end, perhaps through a read error. The chain's CDR3 is CASSSRGASSNEQFF. The DNA of the CDR3 is TGTGCCAGCAGCTCGCGGGGGGCTTCCTCCAATGAGCAGTTCTTC. The chain recombines TRBV7-3 with TRBJ2-1, with 8 positions matching TRBD2. Per the germline V gene, CDR1 is SGHTA and CDR2 is FQGTGA. The length of the CDR3 is 15 residues.